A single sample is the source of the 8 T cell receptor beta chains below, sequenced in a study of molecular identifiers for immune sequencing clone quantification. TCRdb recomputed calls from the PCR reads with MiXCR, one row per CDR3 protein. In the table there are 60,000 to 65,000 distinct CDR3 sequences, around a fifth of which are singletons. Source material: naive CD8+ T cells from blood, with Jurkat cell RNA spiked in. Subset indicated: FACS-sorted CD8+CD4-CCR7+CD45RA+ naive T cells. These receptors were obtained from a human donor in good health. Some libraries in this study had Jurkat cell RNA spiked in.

This chain's CDR3 is CASSLGPGTLYEQYF. In DNA form, the CDR3 reads TGCGCCAGCAGCTTGGGGCCGGGGACCCTCTACGAGCAGTACTTC. The rearrangement joins TRBV5-1 to TRBJ2-7; D tentatively reads TRBD1 or TRBD2 (5 bases each). This CDR3 comprises 15 residues. V lost 0 bases to trimming and J lost 3 bases, with 13 bases between them. CDR1 SGHRS and CDR2 YFSETQ come from the germline V gene.

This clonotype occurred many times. CDR3 sequence reads: CSVLGSGGLNEQFF. In DNA, the CDR3 is TGCAGCGTCCTTGGTTCGGGAGGGTTGAATGAGCAGTTCTTC. This chain links TRBV29-1 with TRBJ2-1, with TRBD2 matching over 8 bases. The V and J ends lost 6 bases and 7 bases, in that order; junction bases with no gene match: 11. Germline V gene data show CDR1 as SQVTM and CDR2 as ANQGSEA. The CDR3 extends over 14 amino acids.

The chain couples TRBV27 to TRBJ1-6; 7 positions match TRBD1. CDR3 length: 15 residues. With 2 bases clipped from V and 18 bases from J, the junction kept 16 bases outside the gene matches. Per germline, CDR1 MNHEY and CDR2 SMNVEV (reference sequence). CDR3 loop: CASSLATGTGRGPHF. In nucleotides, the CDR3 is TGTGCCAGCAGTTTAGCGACAGGGACGGGCAGGGGCCCCCACTTT.

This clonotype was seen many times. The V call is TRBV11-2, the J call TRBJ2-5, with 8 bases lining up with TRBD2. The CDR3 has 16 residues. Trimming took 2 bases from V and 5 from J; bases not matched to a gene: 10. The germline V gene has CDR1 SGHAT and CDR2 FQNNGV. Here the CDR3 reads CASSLLTAGVMETQYF. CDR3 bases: TGTGCCAGCAGCTTACTGACAGCGGGAGTTATGGAGACCCAGTACTTC.

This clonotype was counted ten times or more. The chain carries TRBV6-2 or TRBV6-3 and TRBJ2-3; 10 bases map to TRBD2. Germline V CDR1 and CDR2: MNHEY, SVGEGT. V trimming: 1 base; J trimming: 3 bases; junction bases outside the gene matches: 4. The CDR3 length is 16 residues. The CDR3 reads CASSYFSSGSTDTQYF. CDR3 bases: TGTGCCAGCAGTTACTTCTCTAGCGGGAGTACAGATACGCAGTATTTT.

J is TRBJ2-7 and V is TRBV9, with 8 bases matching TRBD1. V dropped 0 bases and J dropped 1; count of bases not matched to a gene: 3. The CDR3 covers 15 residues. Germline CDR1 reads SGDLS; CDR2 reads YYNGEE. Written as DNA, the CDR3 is TGTGCCAGCAGCGTAGGGACAGGGATTTCCTACGAGCAGTACTTC. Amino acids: CASSVGTGISYEQYF.

The CDR3 sequence: CASSYFLGGENTGELFF. CDR3 nucleotides: TGTGCCAGCAGTTACTTTTTAGGGGGCGAGAACACCGGGGAGCTGTTTTTT. The gene calls are TRBV6-5 and TRBJ2-2; 7 bases fit TRBD1. This CDR3 has 17 residues. V was pared by 1 base and J by 1 base, with 6 bases of the junction left unmatched. Germline V gene data show CDR1 as MNHEY and CDR2 as SVGAGI.

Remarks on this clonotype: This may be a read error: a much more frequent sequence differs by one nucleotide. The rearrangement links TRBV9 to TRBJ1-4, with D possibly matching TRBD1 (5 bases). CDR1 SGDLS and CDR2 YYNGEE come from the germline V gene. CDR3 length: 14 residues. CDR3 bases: TGTGCCAGCAGCGTAGCTTCTGCGGGGGAAAAACTGGTTTTT. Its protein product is CASSVASAGEKLVF.